This entry concerns a single T cell receptor (beta chain). The entry originates in a study of blood T cell repertoires in COVID-19. Study-level information: There were acute and convalescent COVID-19 samples, and they came from the United States, Italy and Spain.

Germline V gives CDR1 SGHDN, CDR2 FVKESK. The CDR3 has 16 amino acids. Trimming at V came to 0 bases and at J to 7 bases, leaving 10 bases not matched to a gene. In the original processing: Estimated nucleated cell counts came from reference gene primer amplification. Only in-frame clones appear in the TCRdb table, and some are missing; sequencing was by immunoSEQ multiplex PCR. V, J and clone size derive from that table, while D and trimming were established from the DNA sequence. Of approximately 70,000 clones detected, just over 85% appear once; the ten largest clones hold approximately 4.8%. The sequence derives from a human donor in a cohort sampled during active COVID-19. Sequencing input: peripheral blood. The chain joins TRBV14 to TRBJ2-3; 7 positions match TRBD1. CDR3 nucleotides: TGTGCCAGCAGCCAAGAGGAGCATAGGGGGCTGAATACGCAGTATTTT. As protein: CASSQEEHRGLNTQYF. Drawing the rest from reference TRBV14 and TRBJ2-3, the complete variable domain is EAGVTQFPSHSVIEKGQTVTLRCDPISGHDNLYWYRRVMGKEIKFLLHFVKESKQDESGMPNNRFLAERTGGTYSTLKVQPAELEDSGVYFCASSQEEHRGLNTQYFGPGTRLTVL.